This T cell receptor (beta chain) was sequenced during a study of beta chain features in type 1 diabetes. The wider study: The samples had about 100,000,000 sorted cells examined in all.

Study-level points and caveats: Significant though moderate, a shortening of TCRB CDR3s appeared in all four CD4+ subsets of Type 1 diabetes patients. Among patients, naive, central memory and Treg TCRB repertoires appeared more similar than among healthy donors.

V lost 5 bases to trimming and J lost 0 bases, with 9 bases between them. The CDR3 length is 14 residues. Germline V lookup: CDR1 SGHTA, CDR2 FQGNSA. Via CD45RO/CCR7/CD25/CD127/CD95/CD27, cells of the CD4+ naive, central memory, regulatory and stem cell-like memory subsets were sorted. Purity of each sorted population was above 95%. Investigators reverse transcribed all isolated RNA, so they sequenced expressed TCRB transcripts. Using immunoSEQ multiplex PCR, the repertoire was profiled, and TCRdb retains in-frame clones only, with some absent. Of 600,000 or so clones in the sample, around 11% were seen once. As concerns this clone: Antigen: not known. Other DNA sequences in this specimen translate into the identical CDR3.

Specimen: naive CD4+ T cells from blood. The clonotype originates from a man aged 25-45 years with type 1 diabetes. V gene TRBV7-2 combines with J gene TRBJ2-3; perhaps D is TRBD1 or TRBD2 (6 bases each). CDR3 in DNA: TGTGCCAGCAGCAGGGGGGTTAGCACAGATACGCAGTATTTT. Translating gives CASSRGVSTDTQYF.